The 15 T cell receptor beta chains given below trace back to one sample, sequenced in a study of Graves' ophthalmopathy and Graves' hyperthyroidism listed by TCRdb under 2018. The sample was run on an Illumina HiSeq 2000. For repertoire sequencing, the TCR beta CDR3 regions were amplified from RNA transcripts. The first round was an RT-PCR using HTBI primers with the Qiagen OneStep RT-PCR kit, and this first round was followed by a second-round multiplex PCR, then size selection and purification. Using fastp at Q25 and MiXCR, TCRdb reprocessed the public reads and kept productive beta chains. Identical CDR3 protein sequences are pooled into one entry, listed with their most common genes and DNA. The sample profile shows about 500,000 distinct CDR3 sequences; approximately 14% of them were found once. The biggest ten clones account for approximately 9.8% of the sample. The sample consisted of blood. These receptors all come from a woman aged 25 to 39 with Graves' ophthalmopathy. Donor details come from another sample of the same person, matched by shared clones.

This clonotype appeared many times. The chain uses TRBV7-8 and TRBJ2-2; TRBD1 or TRBD2 may be the D gene (6 bases each). The CDR3 is 15 amino acids. V lost 2 bases and J lost 7, with 14 bases in between. The germline V gene encodes CDR1 SGHVS and CDR2 FQNEAQ. The CDR3 DNA follows: TGTGCCAGCAGCTTACGGGGGCGCAGCGGCGGGGAGCTGTTTTTT. Amino acids: CASSLRGRSGGELFF. Together with reference TRBV7-8 and TRBJ2-2, the CDR3 gives the full variable domain: GAGVSQSPRYKVAKRGQDVALRCDPISGHVSLFWYQQALGQGPEFLTYFQNEAQLDKSGLPSDRFFAERPEGSVSTLKIQRTQQEDSAVYLCASSLRGRSGGELFFGEGSRLTVL.

This clonotype was counted at least ten times. This sequence joins TRBV29-1 and TRBJ1-1; D might be TRBD1 (5 bases). The CDR3 totals 13 residues. Germline-derived CDR1 and CDR2 are SQVTM and ANQGSEA. V dropped 7 bases and J dropped 5 bases, with 17 bases sitting between them. For the CDR3, the DNA is TGCAGCGCCACGACCGGGGGGATGACTGAAGCTTTCTTT. Protein product: CSATTGGMTEAFF.

By sample fraction, this clonotype is medium-sized (0.01 to 0.1%). The chain recombines TRBV6-5 with TRBJ1-1; D is uncertain. The CDR3 has 13 residues. Germline V CDR1 and CDR2: MNHEY, SVGAGI. V lost 3 bases and J lost 10, with 15 bases in between. CDR3 loop: CASSYYPKEPAFF. Written as DNA, the CDR3 is TGTGCCAGCAGTTATTATCCTAAGGAGCCAGCTTTCTTT.

This clonotype showed up many times. The chain has TRBV12-3 or TRBV12-4 and TRBJ2-7; TRBD1 matches 11 bases. V shed 0 bases, J shed 7 bases, and the junction held 8 bases outside the gene matches. There are 16 residues in the CDR3. Here the CDR3 DNA reads TGTGCCAGCAGTTTAGCGTCAGGACAGGGGGCTGAAGAGCAGTACTTC. Translated: CASSLASGQGAEEQYF.

This clonotype showed up many times. This chain joins TRBV15 and TRBJ2-5, with 9 bases matching TRBD2. Unmatched junction bases numbered 8, after V lost 0 bases and J lost 3 bases. Looked up from germline, CDR1 is LNHNV and CDR2 is YYDKDF (reference sequence). CDR3 length: 17 amino acids. CDR3 protein: CATSRDLRGGAEETQYF. CDR3 nucleotide sequence: TGTGCCACCAGCAGAGATCTCCGCGGGGGGGCCGAAGAGACCCAGTACTTC.

This clonotype was found many times. V is TRBV6-1 and J is TRBJ2-7; TRBD2 is a possible D gene (6 bases). Germline values: CDR1 MNHNS, CDR2 SASEGT. The CDR3 consists of 16 residues. The V gene lost 7 bases and the J gene lost 5 bases, with 24 bases spanning the gap. This CDR3 reads CASTDRTGLLGHEQYF. The CDR3 DNA reads TGTGCCAGCACCGACCGCACGGGACTCCTAGGTCACGAGCAGTACTTC.

This clonotype was found a few times. A much larger clonotype is one base distant, so this may be a read error. This chain links TRBV7-2 with TRBJ2-7, with a tentative D call TRBD1 (5 bases). The germline CDR1 and CDR2 sequences are SGHTA and FQGNSA. This CDR3 spans 14 amino acids. The CDR3 loop is CASSVARRAGHLGF. The DNA of the CDR3 is TGTGCCAGCAGCGTCGCCCGCCGGGCAGGACACTTAGGCTTC.

This clonotype was seen at least ten times. The chain carries TRBV19 and TRBJ1-1; D might be TRBD1 (6 bases). Germline CDR1 is LNHDA and CDR2 is SQIVND (reference sequence). The CDR3 contains 15 residues. V was clipped by 8 bases and J by 1 base, with 17 bases between them. CDR3 loop: CASVGWGLQNTEAFF. The CDR3 DNA sequence: TGTGCCAGTGTCGGATGGGGGCTGCAGAACACTGAAGCTTTCTTT.

In its sample, this clonotype was seen many times. The chain carries TRBV29-1 and TRBJ2-5, with 7 bases matching TRBD1. This CDR3 contains 13 residues. V lost 6 bases to trimming and J lost 1 base; unmatched junction nucleotides: 5. The germline V gene has CDR1 SQVTM and CDR2 ANQGSEA. CDR3 protein: CSVAQGTQETQYF. CDR3 DNA sequence: TGCAGCGTCGCACAGGGGACCCAAGAGACCCAGTACTTC. The complete variable domain, with remaining parts taken from reference TRBV29-1 and TRBJ2-5, reads SAVISQKPSRDICQRGTSLTIQCQVDSQVTMMFWYRQQPGQSLTLIATANQGSEATYESGFVIDKFPISRPNLTFSTLTVSNMSPEDSSIYLCSVAQGTQETQYFGPGTRLLVL.

This clonotype was detected many times. This chain joins TRBV4-1 and TRBJ2-7, with a weak D call TRBD2 (5 bases). The CDR3 has 15 residues. V gave up 0 bases and J gave up 4 bases, with 13 bases separating them. In germline, CDR1 is MGHRA, CDR2 YSYEKL. CDR3 region: CASSQDSERMYEQYF. The CDR3 DNA is TGCGCCAGCAGCCAAGATTCGGAGCGGATGTACGAGCAGTACTTC.

The count of this clonotype is one. The chain has TRBV6-1 and TRBJ2-2; 10 nucleotides align to TRBD1. Germline assignment: CDR1 MNHNS and CDR2 SASEGT. This CDR3 region has 15 residues. Trimming at V came to 8 bases and at J to 6 bases, leaving 9 bases not matched to a gene. CDR3 region: CASSDRGRNAGELFF. CDR3 bases: TGTGCCAGCTCTGACAGGGGGCGAAACGCCGGGGAGCTGTTTTTT.

This clonotype appeared many times. V gene TRBV20-1 combines with J gene TRBJ2-7; 7 bases are shared with TRBD1. The CDR3 covers 13 residues. CDR1 and CDR2 from the germline V gene are DFQATT and SNEGSKA (reference sequence). V lost 6 bases to trimming and J lost 5 bases; unmatched junction nucleotides: 10. The CDR3 coding sequence is TGCAGTGCAACCCCGCACAGGGGCCACGAGCAGTACTTC. Translation gives CSATPHRGHEQYF.

This clonotype has ten or more counts. The chain carries TRBV6-5 and TRBJ1-1; unclear D gene. Germline V gene sequence: CDR1 MNHEY, CDR2 SVGAGI. This CDR3 contains 11 residues. Trimming shortened V by 4 bases and J by 11 bases, and 11 bases separated the two germline ends. CDR3 sequence reads: CASSSTGRAFF. The CDR3 region has the DNA TGTGCCAGCAGTTCAACGGGTCGGGCTTTCTTT.

This clonotype was seen ten or more times. The J gene is TRBJ2-5, the V gene TRBV20-1; D is uncertain. The length of the CDR3 is 14 residues. Trimming shortened V by 4 bases and J by 1 base, and 13 bases separated the two germline ends. Germline values: CDR1 DFQATT, CDR2 SNEGSKA (reference sequence). CDR3 region: CSATVLGPQETQYF. In nucleotides, the CDR3 is TGCAGTGCTACAGTTCTGGGTCCCCAAGAGACCCAGTACTTC.

The chain uses TRBV20-1 and TRBJ2-5, with D perhaps given as TRBD1 or TRBD2 (5 bases each). The CDR3 totals 19 residues. Trimming took 0 bases from V and 1 from J, leaving 24 bases between them. Germline CDR1 and CDR2: DFQATT and SNEGSKA (reference sequence). CDR3 coding DNA: TGCAGTGCTAGAGATAGCGATGGGGACCACCTTTCAATCCAAGAGACCCAGTACTTC. It is translated as CSARDSDGDHLSIQETQYF.